A selection of T cell receptor beta chains follows, all from one sample in a study of molecular identifiers for immune sequencing clone quantification. TCRdb called the PCR reads again in MiXCR, with one record for every CDR3 protein. This sample has about 97,000 distinct CDR3 sequences, with approximately 25% found just once. Sequenced: naive CD8+ T cells from blood, with Jurkat cell RNA spiked in. The origin of the receptors is a human donor in good health. Some libraries in this study had Jurkat cell RNA spiked in. Both conserved end residues are part of each CDR3. Fields, in order: V gene, clone size, J gene, D gene, CDR3 protein, CDR3 DNA. D genes are given only for firm matches. Clone sizes are given selectively: once, few, many, or a class where the clone is expanded.

>TRBV12-3/TRBV12-4|.|TRBJ2-7|.
CASSFTLGGEQYF
TGTGCCAGCAGTTTCACTTTAGGGGGCGAGCAGTACTTC
>TRBV5-1|few|TRBJ2-3|TRBD2
CASSLVTRLRGGTDTQYF
TGCGCCAGCAGCTTGGTCACCAGATTGCGGGGGGGCACAGATACGCAGTATTTT
>TRBV6-2/TRBV6-3|many|TRBJ2-1|.
CASSYSNQEYNEQFF
TGTGCCAGCAGTTACTCGAACCAGGAGTACAATGAGCAGTTCTTC
>TRBV28|many|TRBJ2-3|.
CASSLFSSGRTRDTQYF
TGTGCCAGCAGTTTATTTTCCAGCGGACGAACCCGGGATACGCAGTATTTT
>TRBV5-1|many|TRBJ1-5|TRBD1
CASSKTGGFNQPQHF
TGCGCCAGCAGCAAGACAGGGGGCTTCAATCAGCCCCAGCATTTT
>TRBV10-3|many|TRBJ2-3|TRBD1
CAISADRSSTDTQYF
TGTGCCATCAGTGCGGACAGGAGTAGCACAGATACGCAGTATTTT
>TRBV7-9|many|TRBJ2-7|.
CASSLPLGFGRGNEQYF
TGTGCCAGCAGCCTACCACTCGGTTTTGGAAGGGGTAACGAGCAGTACTTC
>TRBV15|many|TRBJ1-5|TRBD1
CATSRDRELSNRPQHF
TGTGCCACCAGCAGGGACAGGGAGCTTAGCAATCGGCCCCAGCATTTT
>TRBV4-1|many|TRBJ1-3|TRBD1
CASSQARGAGNTIYF
TGCGCCAGCAGCCAAGCCAGGGGGGCTGGAAACACCATATATTTT
>TRBV23-1|few|TRBJ1-6|TRBD1
CASTRPNRDRVPNSPLHF
TGCGCCAGCACCCGACCAAACCGGGACAGGGTACCTAATTCACCCCTCCACTTT
>TRBV5-4|.|TRBJ2-7|.
CASSLGDQIYEQYF
TGTGCCAGCAGCTTGGGAGATCAGATCTACGAGCAGTACTTC
>TRBV29-1|.|TRBJ2-5|.
CSVEGGPPHGTQYF
TGCAGCGTTGAAGGGGGTCCGCCCCACGGGACCCAGTACTTC
>TRBV15|few|TRBJ2-2|TRBD2
CATSRDPVAGGPIYAGELFF
TGTGCCACCAGCAGAGATCCGGTAGCGGGAGGGCCGATTTATGCCGGGGAGCTGTTTTTT
>TRBV4-3|many|TRBJ2-7|TRBD1
CASSQGPGQGDEQYF
TGCGCCAGCAGCCAAGGCCCGGGACAGGGGGACGAGCAGTACTTC
>TRBV5-4|many|TRBJ2-5|.
CASSLIGVGRYRETQYF
TGTGCCAGCAGCTTAATCGGGGTAGGCCGCTATCGAGAGACCCAGTACTTC
>TRBV4-3|many|TRBJ2-6|TRBD1
CASSPGTGYSGANVLTF
TGCGCCAGCAGCCCCGGGACAGGTTACTCTGGGGCCAACGTCCTGACTTTC
>TRBV12-3/TRBV12-4|.|TRBJ1-1|.
CASSGKGTEAFF
TGTGCCAGCAGTGGGAAGGGGACTGAAGCTTTCTTT
>TRBV20-1|many|TRBJ2-3|.
CSAFNADTQYF
TGCAGTGCTTTCAATGCGGATACGCAGTATTTT
>TRBV30|many|TRBJ2-2|.
CAWSVRYNTGELFF
TGTGCCTGGAGTGTAAGATATAACACCGGGGAGCTGTTTTTT
>TRBV6-2/TRBV6-3|many|TRBJ2-7|.
CASSMPGPTYYEQYF
TGTGCCAGCAGTATGCCGGGACCGACATACTACGAGCAGTACTTC
>TRBV12-3/TRBV12-4|many|TRBJ1-1|.
CASIYLGQERTRGTEAFF
TGTGCCAGCATCTACTTGGGGCAGGAGAGAACCAGGGGCACTGAAGCTTTCTTT
>TRBV9|many|TRBJ1-1|TRBD1
CASSAWDRDTEAFF
TGTGCCAGCAGCGCCTGGGACAGGGACACTGAAGCTTTCTTT
>TRBV19|.|TRBJ2-4|TRBD2
CASSYGGRDSLSKNIQYF
TGTGCCAGTAGTTACGGCGGGAGGGACTCCTTGTCCAAAAACATTCAGTACTTC
>TRBV9|many|TRBJ1-6|.
CASSVDKHNSPLHF
TGTGCCAGCAGCGTAGACAAACATAATTCACCCCTCCACTTT
>TRBV24-1|many|TRBJ1-5|.
CATSSGAGQPQHF
TGTGCCACCAGTTCGGGGGCTGGTCAGCCCCAGCATTTT
>TRBV6-2/TRBV6-3|once|TRBJ1-1|.
CASRFWQLNTEAFF
TGTGCCAGCAGGTTTTGGCAGTTGAACACTGAAGCTTTCTTT
>TRBV11-3|.|TRBJ2-7|.
CTSSLSAGKVEQYF
TGTACCAGCAGCTTATCCGCAGGGAAAGTCGAGCAGTACTTC
>TRBV25-1|many|TRBJ2-3|.
CASATGDTQYF
TGTGCCAGCGCTACAGGGGATACGCAGTATTTT
>TRBV4-2|many|TRBJ2-7|TRBD1
CASSQEDRLSYEQYF
TGTGCCAGCAGCCAGGAGGACAGGCTATCCTACGAGCAGTACTTC
>TRBV9|few|TRBJ2-2|TRBD1
CASSVVNLGQGPTGELFF
TGTGCCAGCAGCGTTGTCAATTTGGGACAGGGCCCGACCGGGGAGCTGTTTTTT
>TRBV6-2/TRBV6-3|.|TRBJ2-1|TRBD2
CASSPFTSGGNEQFF
TGTGCCAGCAGCCCCTTCACTAGCGGGGGGAATGAGCAGTTCTTC
>TRBV7-2|once|TRBJ2-5|.
CASSPPPDTHYF
TGTGCCAGCAGCCCCCCCCCTGACACCCACTACTTC
>TRBV2|.|TRBJ2-7|TRBD1
CASSDRTGIIYEQYF
TGTGCCAGCAGTGATAGGACAGGGATAATCTACGAGCAGTACTTC
>TRBV27|many|TRBJ1-1|TRBD1
CASSSAPGTGEAFF
TGTGCCAGCAGTTCGGCACCCGGGACAGGTGAAGCTTTCTTT
>TRBV7-2|.|TRBJ2-3|TRBD2
CASSLEGGGSTDTRCF
TGTGCCAGCAGCTTAGAGGGCGGGGGAAGCACAGATACGCGGTGTTTT
>TRBV6-2/TRBV6-3|.|TRBJ2-1|.
CASSYGAYNEQFF
TGTGCCAGCAGTTACGGCGCCTACAATGAGCAGTTCTTC
>TRBV3-1|.|TRBJ2-7|.
CASSSYGDLHEQYF
TGTGCCAGCAGCAGTTACGGGGATCTCCACGAGCAGTACTTC
>TRBV28|many|TRBJ2-5|.
CASSQRLLPETQYF
TGTGCCAGCAGTCAAAGGTTGCTTCCAGAGACCCAGTACTTC
>TRBV11-1|few|TRBJ2-3|.
CASSFMATDAQYF
TGTGCCAGCAGCTTCATGGCCACAGATGCGCAGTATTTT
>TRBV7-2|many|TRBJ2-1|TRBD2
CASSSRGGTSSYNEQFF
TGTGCCAGCAGCTCTCGGGGCGGGACTAGCAGCTACAATGAGCAGTTCTTC
>TRBV30|.|TRBJ2-1|TRBD1
CAWSVPLGAGGWYEQFF
TGTGCCTGGAGTGTACCTTTAGGGGCAGGGGGCTGGTATGAGCAGTTCTTC
>TRBV7-2|many|TRBJ2-3|.
CASSLAGVTDTQYF
TGTGCCAGCAGCTTAGCGGGGGTCACAGATACGCAGTATTTT
>TRBV7-9|few|TRBJ2-6|.
CASSSPGSEVGANVLTF
TGTGCCAGCAGTTCCCCCGGGAGCGAGGTGGGGGCCAACGTCCTGACTTTC
>TRBV10-2|many|TRBJ1-1|.
CASSEYRDTATEAFF
TGCGCCAGCAGTGAATACCGGGACACGGCCACTGAAGCTTTCTTT
>TRBV7-2|many|TRBJ1-5|.
CASSPVGGLVQPQHF
TGTGCCAGCAGCCCGGTGGGAGGGTTGGTTCAGCCCCAGCATTTT
>TRBV27|few|TRBJ1-5|TRBD1
CASSPLSRDRVQQPQHF
TGTGCCAGCAGTCCACTATCCCGGGACAGGGTTCAACAGCCCCAGCATTTT
>TRBV6-5|.|TRBJ2-4|.
CASSYSDGLNIRYF
TGTGCCAGCAGTTACTCAGACGGGTTAAACATTCGGTACTTC
>TRBV4-1|many|TRBJ1-5|.
CASSQVPGEGQPQHF
TGCGCCAGCAGCCAAGTCCCGGGAGAGGGTCAGCCCCAGCATTTT
>TRBV5-1|many|TRBJ1-6|.
CASRDAGFSPLHF
TGCGCCAGCAGGGACGCGGGTTTTTCACCCCTCCACTTT
>TRBV15|many|TRBJ2-3|TRBD1
CATSADRDTDTQYF
TGTGCCACCAGTGCGGACAGGGACACAGATACGCAGTATTTT
>TRBV19|few|TRBJ1-1|TRBD1
CASDRGNTEAFF
TGTGCCAGTGACAGGGGGAACACTGAAGCTTTCTTT
>TRBV5-5|.|TRBJ2-1|.
CASGLGLASGNEQFF
TGTGCCAGCGGCTTGGGCCTAGCGTCAGGAAATGAGCAGTTCTTC
>TRBV6-5|few|TRBJ2-2|TRBD2
CASSYHRSGGDTGELFF
TGTGCCAGCAGTTACCACCGATCCGGGGGGGACACCGGGGAGCTGTTTTTT
>TRBV5-5|many|TRBJ2-3|.
CASSFRQQGSSTDTQYF
TGTGCCAGCAGCTTCCGGCAACAGGGATCTAGCACAGATACGCAGTATTTT